This T cell receptor beta chain was retrieved from a study of blood T cell repertoires in COVID-19. The table came from immunoSEQ multiplex PCR; TCRdb's copy has only in-frame clones and leaves some out. The table records about 140,000 clones, about 82% of them present only once. The length of the CDR3 is 13 residues. In germline, CDR1 is LNHDA, CDR2 SQIVND (reference sequence). J gave up 1 base and V 7 bases, and 3 bases lay outside the gene matches. The V call is TRBV19, the J call TRBJ1-2; 7 bases fit TRBD1. Material: peripheral blood. The sequence derives from a woman aged 55-69 years with acute or convalescent COVID-19. Here the CDR3 reads CASNRGSNYGYTF. The CDR3 nucleotides are TGTGCCAGTAACAGGGGCAGTAACTATGGCTACACCTTC.